Presented here are 3 T cell receptor beta chains from one specimen sequenced in a study of Ad26.COV2.S vaccination and SARS-CoV-2 variants. The treatment is: some 19 received Ad26.COV2.S at low or high dose, single or two shots; about 5 received placebo; per-sample allocation not given. The samples date from day 63 after the first vaccine or placebo injection. Clones were sequenced by immunoSEQ multiplex PCR, and TCRdb holds only the in-frame ones, with some missing. This table has about 420,000 clones, 85% to 90% appearing once. The starting material was peripheral blood, obtained in a trial of Ad26.COV2.S vaccine versus placebo. The receptors here all came from a person between 18 and 59 years old who received the Ad26.COV2.S COVID-19 vaccine or a placebo.

The chain carries TRBV7-9 and TRBJ2-1; 7 bases align to TRBD1. V shed 4 bases, J shed 5 bases, and the junction held 5 bases outside the gene matches. In germline, CDR1 is SEHNR, CDR2 FQNEAQ (reference sequence). This CDR3 is 14 amino acids long. The CDR3 loop reads CASSSGDSNNEQFF. For the CDR3, the DNA is TGTGCCAGCAGCTCCGGGGACAGCAACAATGAGCAGTTCTTC.

This clone was seen just once. This chain links TRBV27 with TRBJ1-2; a possible D gene is TRBD1 (5 bases). CDR1 MNHEY and CDR2 SMNVEV come from the germline V gene (reference sequence). The CDR3 runs to 15 residues. Trimming removed 3 bases at V and 4 bases at J, with 15 bases between. CDR3 DNA sequence: TGTGCCAGCAGTTTTTCCCGGGGCGTTACCTATGGCTACACCTTC. This sequence encodes CASSFSRGVTYGYTF.

This sequence joins TRBV19 and TRBJ2-5; 14 bases are shared with TRBD2. Germline trimming cut 4 bases from V and 5 bases from J; bases unmatched to any gene: 3. Germline lookup yields CDR1 LNHDA and CDR2 SQIVND (reference sequence). CDR3 length: 15 residues. CDR3 in DNA: TGTGCCAGTAGTAGACTAGCGGGGGGGCGGGAGACCCAGTACTTC. The encoded protein is CASSRLAGGRETQYF.